This TCR beta chain appears in the sequencing data of a study of blood T cell repertoires in COVID-19 (dated by TCRdb to 2018 to 2020). Background on the whole study: The collaborator samples originated in the United States, Italy and Spain and spanned the acute and convalescent phases of COVID-19. The material from the prospective study consisted of cDNA or gDNA derived from T cells, B-cell-depleted T cells, or PBMCs. Deeply sampled blood TCRbeta repertoires from subjects exposed to, actively infected with, or recovered from COVID-19 were included in the dataset. The repertoires were released in a freely available public database intended as a resource for research on the immune response to SARS-CoV-2. Samples came from the ongoing ImmuneRACE study (first 160 participants) plus 1,254 subjects from 6 global collaborators. A de-identified subject ID, COVID-19 status, age in years and sex were almost always included in the sample metadata. Where available, HLA class I and class II types were taken from metadata supplied by the sample provider and were not determined by assay-based typing.

In the germline V gene (reference sequence), CDR1 corresponds to MNHNY and CDR2 to SVGAGI. The CDR3 numbers 12 residues from cysteine through phenylalanine. This entry keeps only the CDR3 DNA: 36 bases, framed from base 1. What the study reported, not specific to this receptor: The amount of clinical and demographic metadata varied by source and participant and was provided uncurated.

Collaborating institutions collected whole blood in K2EDTA tubes following their own protocols. For TCRbeta analysis, collaborators shipped samples in one of three forms: frozen whole blood, isolated PBMCs, or DNA extracted from either of those sample types. The immunoSEQ Assay, a bias-controlled multiplex PCR, was used to amplify TCRbeta CDR3 regions from genomic DNA. For the original study's pipeline: Nucleated cell counts per sample were estimated from amplification of reference gene primers within the assay. Sequence reads were collapsed and filtered to measure the absolute abundance of every unique TCRbeta CDR3 rearrangement. For each sample, productive Simpson clonality was calculated by taking the square root of Simpson's diversity index across productive rearrangements. Held by TCRdb, this immuneACCESS table contains in-frame sequences only and omits some clones. Under half of the omission traces to an unresolved V gene where checked; the cause of the rest is unknown. V and J calls and clone size are as listed in that table; D and trimming were resolved from the DNA. In this sample the table shows tens of thousands of clones, approximately 90% of which occur a single time. Together, the top ten hold more than 5% of the sample.

This clone is a singleton in its sample. The antigen this receptor binds is unknown. It has no much larger one-base neighbor in the sample; base qualities were not kept. The sequence came from a man aged 55 to 69 with active COVID-19. What was sequenced was peripheral blood. Recombination joined TRBV6-6 with TRBJ2-5, with 7 central nucleotides matching TRBD2. The sequence in DNA is TGTGTCGTCGGGGGGTCAACGGAGACCCAGTACTTC. Its product reads: CVVGGSTETQYF.